A selection of T cell receptor beta chains follows, all from one sample in a study of blood T cells in healthy people across ages. TCRdb passed the 5' RACE reads through MiXCR, listing each CDR3 protein once. The profile shows about 900,000 distinct CDR3 sequences, around 62% of them singletons. The sample was blood. All receptors derive from a man aged 25-45 years in good health. Each CDR3 is given with its conserved first and last residue. The D gene is left open where the match is weak. Some rows have no size entry. The others give once, few or many, or a class for an expanded clone.

d_gene: NA
abundance: NA
v_gene: TRBV4-3
j_gene: TRBJ2-1
CDR3aa: CASSQGSLTGNEQFF
CDR3nt: TGCGCCAGCAGCCAAGGGTCTTTGACGGGCAATGAGCAGTTCTTC

d_gene: NA
abundance: few
v_gene: TRBV5-5
j_gene: TRBJ1-5
CDR3aa: CASSSRGVNQPQHF
CDR3nt: TGTGCCAGCAGCTCGCGGGGGGTTAATCAGCCCCAGCATTTT

d_gene: TRBD1
abundance: NA
v_gene: TRBV27
j_gene: TRBJ1-2
CDR3aa: CASSSLGQTNYGYTF
CDR3nt: TGTGCCAGCAGTTCCCTGGGACAGACTAACTATGGCTACACCTTC

d_gene: NA
abundance: NA
v_gene: TRBV20-1
j_gene: TRBJ2-7
CDR3aa: CSAGATISYEQYF
CDR3nt: TGCAGTGCTGGGGCGACAATTTCCTACGAGCAGTACTTC

d_gene: TRBD1
abundance: NA
v_gene: TRBV9
j_gene: TRBJ1-6
CDR3aa: CASSAGQGENSPLHF
CDR3nt: TGTGCCAGCAGCGCCGGACAGGGCGAGAATTCACCCCTCCACTTT

d_gene: TRBD1
abundance: once
v_gene: TRBV28
j_gene: TRBJ1-6
CDR3aa: CASAAGGDSPLHF
CDR3nt: TGTGCCAGCGCCGCAGGGGGCGATTCACCCCTCCACTTT

d_gene: TRBD1
abundance: NA
v_gene: TRBV18
j_gene: TRBJ2-1
CDR3aa: CASSPRDRFSSYNEQFF
CDR3nt: TGTGCCAGCTCACCACGGGACAGGTTCAGCTCCTACAATGAGCAGTTCTTC

d_gene: NA
abundance: NA
v_gene: TRBV5-1
j_gene: TRBJ2-1
CDR3aa: CASSSMTSENEQFF
CDR3nt: TGCGCCAGCAGCTCAATGACCTCTGAGAATGAGCAGTTCTTC

d_gene: NA
abundance: many
v_gene: TRBV2
j_gene: TRBJ2-7
CDR3aa: CASSPQTRSEQYF
CDR3nt: TGTGCCAGCAGCCCACAGACTAGGAGCGAGCAGTACTTC

d_gene: NA
abundance: NA
v_gene: TRBV9
j_gene: TRBJ2-4
CDR3aa: CASSREDLAKNIQYF
CDR3nt: TGTGCCAGCAGCCGAGAGGACCTAGCCAAAAACATTCAGTACTTC

d_gene: TRBD2
abundance: NA
v_gene: TRBV3-1
j_gene: TRBJ2-3
CDR3aa: CASSQESGGVRDTQYF
CDR3nt: TGTGCCAGCAGCCAAGAGAGCGGGGGGGTCCGGGATACGCAGTATTTT

d_gene: NA
abundance: few
v_gene: TRBV9
j_gene: TRBJ2-1
CDR3aa: CASSVGFRGGGSVQFF
CDR3nt: TGTGCCAGCAGCGTAGGGTTCCGGGGTGGGGGATCTGTGCAGTTCTTC

d_gene: TRBD1
abundance: NA
v_gene: TRBV7-9
j_gene: TRBJ1-1
CDR3aa: CASQGQGGTEAFF
CDR3nt: TGTGCCAGTCAGGGGCAGGGGGGTACTGAAGCTTTCTTT

d_gene: NA
abundance: NA
v_gene: TRBV7-3
j_gene: TRBJ2-3
CDR3aa: CASSSLGAASTDTQYF
CDR3nt: TGTGCCAGCAGCTCCCTTGGGGCAGCGAGCACAGATACGCAGTATTTT

d_gene: NA
abundance: NA
v_gene: TRBV6-5
j_gene: TRBJ2-4
CDR3aa: CASRVRGTPLEQYF
CDR3nt: TGTGCCAGCAGAGTTCGCGGGACGCCTCTGGAGCAGTACTTC

d_gene: NA
abundance: few
v_gene: TRBV11-3
j_gene: TRBJ2-7
CDR3aa: CASSLMSGDPKQYF
CDR3nt: TGTGCCAGCAGCCTCATGTCGGGGGACCCCAAGCAGTACTTC

d_gene: NA
abundance: NA
v_gene: TRBV14
j_gene: TRBJ1-4
CDR3aa: CASSQDSLQGEKLFF
CDR3nt: TGTGCCAGCAGCCAAGATTCTCTCCAGGGGGAAAAACTGTTTTTT

d_gene: TRBD1
abundance: NA
v_gene: TRBV27
j_gene: TRBJ1-2
CDR3aa: CASSFGPRGQHYGYTF
CDR3nt: TGTGCCAGCAGTTTCGGCCCCAGGGGGCAACACTATGGCTACACCTTC

d_gene: NA
abundance: once
v_gene: TRBV2
j_gene: TRBJ1-6
CDR3aa: CASRPQGISPLHF
CDR3nt: TGTGCCAGCAGACCCCAGGGCATTTCACCCCTCCACTTT

d_gene: NA
abundance: NA
v_gene: TRBV3-1
j_gene: TRBJ1-1
CDR3aa: CASSQDSVRGTEAFF
CDR3nt: TGTGCCAGCAGCCAAGATTCGGTAAGGGGGACTGAAGCTTTCTTT

d_gene: NA
abundance: NA
v_gene: TRBV27
j_gene: TRBJ2-7
CDR3aa: CASSLSYDGYEQYF
CDR3nt: TGTGCCAGCAGTTTATCGTACGACGGCTACGAGCAGTACTTC

d_gene: NA
abundance: NA
v_gene: TRBV29-1
j_gene: TRBJ2-7
CDR3aa: CSVGRSSYEQYF
CDR3nt: TGCAGCGTGGGACGGAGCTCCTACGAGCAGTACTTC